This TCR beta chain appears in the sequencing data of a study of T-cell reconstitution after alpha-beta-depleted transplantation in children. Overall study findings and caveats: Where alpha-beta T cells came from about two months after transplant was reportedly several hundred expanded graft clones.

V shed 0 bases, J shed 6 bases, and the junction held 3 bases outside the gene matches. From germline, CDR1 is DFQATT and CDR2 SNEGSKA (reference sequence). The CDR3 has 13 amino acids. Unique molecular identifiers were incorporated when the TCRbeta library was constructed. TCRdb processed the PCR reads anew with MiXCR; each CDR3 protein has one entry. The data contain approximately 500,000 distinct CDR3 sequences, 10% of them seen just once; the ten biggest clones take up 2% to 2.5%. Note on this clonotype: Its antigen remains unidentified.

The input for sequencing was PBMCs, taken before TCRalphabeta/CD19-depleted stem cell transplant. The clonotype originates from a child aged 2 to 15 with inherited bone marrow failure, due to receive a stem cell transplant. The V and J genes are TRBV20-1 and TRBJ1-2; 8 bases agree with TRBD1. The CDR3 sequence is CSARDRGPDGYTF. CDR3 DNA: TGCAGTGCTAGAGACAGGGGGCCAGATGGCTACACCTTC.